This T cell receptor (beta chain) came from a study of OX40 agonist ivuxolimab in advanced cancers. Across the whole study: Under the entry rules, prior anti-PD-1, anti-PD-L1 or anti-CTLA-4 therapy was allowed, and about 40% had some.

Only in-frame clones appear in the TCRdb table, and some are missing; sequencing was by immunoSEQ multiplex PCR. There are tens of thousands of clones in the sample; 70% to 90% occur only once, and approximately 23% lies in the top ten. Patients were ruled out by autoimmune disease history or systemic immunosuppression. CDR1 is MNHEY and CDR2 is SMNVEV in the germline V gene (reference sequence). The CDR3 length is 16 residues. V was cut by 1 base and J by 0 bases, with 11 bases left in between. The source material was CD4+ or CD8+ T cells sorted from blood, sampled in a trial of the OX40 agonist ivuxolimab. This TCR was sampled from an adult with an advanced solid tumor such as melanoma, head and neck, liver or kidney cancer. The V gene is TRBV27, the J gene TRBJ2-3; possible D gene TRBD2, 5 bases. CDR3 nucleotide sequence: TGTGCCAGCAGTTTATATAGCGTGCCTAGCACAGATACGCAGTATTTT. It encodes CASSLYSVPSTDTQYF.